These T cell receptor beta chains were read from a single sample in a study of blood T cell repertoires in COVID-19. TCRdb's table, derived via immunoSEQ multiplex PCR, lists solely in-frame clones and lacks some. The table has about 220,000 clones, roughly 88% seen once. The sample comprised PBMCs or T cells enriched from blood (not recorded which). These receptors were obtained from a woman between 50 and 59 years old with acute COVID-19. The CDR3 runs from the conserved cysteine through the conserved F or W. A D gene is named only where the DNA matches it firmly. Size tells how often a clone was seen (once, few, many) or the class of an expanded clone, and some rows leave it out.

TRBJ2-1 | TRBD1 | TRBV7-9 | once | CASSSQGGEQFF | TGTGCCAGCAGCTCACAAGGGGGCGAGCAGTTCTTC
TRBJ2-2 | TRBD1 | TRBV24-1 | - | CATSVWGQGVTGELFF | TGTGCCACCAGTGTATGGGGACAGGGGGTGACCGGGGAGCTGTTTTTT
TRBJ2-1 | TRBD2 | TRBV7-9 | - | CASSDSGGRYNEQFF | TGTGCCAGCAGCGATAGCGGGGGGAGATACAATGAGCAGTTCTTC
TRBJ2-1 | TRBD2 | TRBV10-3 | - | CAISVGLAGNNEQFF | TGTGCCATCAGTGTAGGACTAGCGGGAAACAATGAGCAGTTCTTC
TRBJ2-3 | - | TRBV7-3 | - | CASSLRSTSTDTQYF | TGTGCCAGCAGCTTAAGATCGACTAGCACAGATACGCAGTATTTT
TRBJ2-5 | TRBD1 | TRBV7-2 | - | CASSLGGGRETQYF | TGTGCCAGCAGCTTAGGAGGGGGCAGGGAGACCCAGTACTTC
TRBJ2-7 | TRBD2 | TRBV5-1 | - | CASSFSGRLEQYF | TGCGCCAGCAGCTTTAGCGGGAGGCTCGAGCAGTACTTC
TRBJ1-5 | - | TRBV7-8 | - | CASSLTEGVSNQPQHF | TGTGCCAGCAGCTTGACGGAAGGGGTGAGCAATCAGCCCCAGCATTTT
TRBJ2-3 | TRBD2 | TRBV9 | many | CASKPPGLAGDTQYF | TGTGCCAGCAAACCCCCGGGGCTAGCGGGCGATACGCAGTATTTT
TRBJ2-2 | - | TRBV7-3 | - | CASSLNSPSNTGELFF | TGTGCCAGCAGCTTAAATAGCCCCTCGAACACCGGGGAGCTGTTTTTT
TRBJ1-2 | - | TRBV5-1 | - | CASSWAGGNYGYTF | TGCGCCAGCAGCTGGGCCGGGGGGAACTATGGCTACACCTTC
TRBJ2-1 | - | TRBV15 | - | CATHDRGNNEQFF | TGTGCCACGCATGATCGCGGGAACAATGAGCAGTTCTTC
TRBJ1-2 | - | TRBV14 | - | CASSQDRSYGYTF | TGTGCCAGCAGCCAAGATCGCAGCTATGGCTACACCTTC
TRBJ1-2 | TRBD1 | TRBV2 | - | CASSSTGGSGYTF | TGTGCCAGCAGTTCCACAGGGGGCAGTGGCTACACCTTC
TRBJ2-7 | TRBD2 | TRBV6-5 | - | CASSQRDAPYEQYF | TGTGCCAGCAGCCAGCGGGACGCACCCTACGAGCAGTACTTC
TRBJ1-1 | - | TRBV7-8 | - | CASSLILGARDTEAFF | TGTGCCAGCAGCTTAATATTAGGGGCTCGGGACACTGAAGCTTTCTTT
TRBJ1-2 | - | TRBV4-3 | - | CASSLSREGYGYTF | TGCGCCAGCAGCCTAAGTAGGGAGGGCTATGGCTACACCTTC
TRBJ2-3 | - | TRBV5-1 | once | CASSPITSVTQYF | TGCGCCAGCAGCCCGATCACTAGTGTTACGCAGTATTTT
TRBJ1-4 | - | TRBV5-4 | - | CASSLSGGREKLFF | TGTGCCAGCAGCCTCTCGGGGGGCAGGGAAAAACTGTTTTTT
TRBJ2-5 | - | TRBV20-1 | few | CSASGDYQYF | TGCAGTGCTAGCGGTGACTACCAGTACTTC
TRBJ2-5 | - | TRBV7-3 | - | CASSLSSFETQYF | TGTGCCAGCAGCTTATCTAGCTTCGAGACCCAGTACTTC
TRBJ2-7 | TRBD2 | TRBV7-9 | - | CASSLIIVGRGLAGGEQYF | TGTGCCAGCAGCTTAATTATCGTCGGGCGGGGACTAGCGGGTGGAGAGCAGTACTTC
TRBJ1-1 | - | TRBV27 | once | CASSLNTGYTEAFF | TGTGCCAGCAGTTTGAACACAGGCTACACTGAAGCTTTCTTT
TRBJ1-5 | TRBD1 | TRBV10-3 | - | CAISESDRGKQVNQPQHF | TGTGCCATCAGTGAGTCGGACAGGGGAAAGCAAGTAAATCAGCCCCAGCATTTT
TRBJ1-6 | - | TRBV6-1 | - | CASSDIRGGSPLHF | TGTGCCAGCAGTGACATCAGGGGTGGTTCACCCCTCCACTTT
TRBJ2-3 | - | TRBV12-5 | - | CASGLVLASSAGSQYF | TGTGCTAGTGGTTTGGTACTAGCCAGTTCCGCGGGATCGCAGTATTTT
TRBJ2-7 | TRBD2 | TRBV6-5 | - | CASSRDGRAYEQYF | TGTGCCAGCAGTCGGGACGGGAGGGCTTACGAGCAGTACTTC
TRBJ1-1 | - | TRBV19 | - | CASSSGGFGVGNTEAFF | TGTGCCAGTAGTTCAGGAGGCTTCGGTGTAGGGAACACTGAAGCTTTCTTT
TRBJ1-1 | - | TRBV5-1 | - | CASSWEGNTEAFF | TGCGCCAGCAGCTGGGAGGGGAACACTGAAGCTTTCTTT
TRBJ2-1 | TRBD2 | TRBV5-4 | - | CASSLSRLAGVHNEQFF | TGTGCCAGCAGCTTGTCTAGGCTAGCGGGGGTCCATAATGAGCAGTTCTTC
TRBJ1-1 | - | TRBV13 | - | CASTYSNTEAFF | TGTGCCAGCACTTACAGCAACACTGAAGCTTTCTTT
TRBJ2-1 | - | TRBV5-1 | - | CASSLDGGYYNEQFF | TGCGCCAGCAGCTTGGATGGCGGATACTACAATGAGCAGTTCTTC
TRBJ2-7 | - | TRBV9 | few | CASSGGQFSYEQYF | TGTGCCAGCAGCGGCGGACAGTTCTCCTACGAGCAGTACTTC
TRBJ2-7 | TRBD1 | TRBV6-5 | - | CASSYRGQGYEQYF | TGTGCCAGCAGTTACCGGGGACAGGGCTACGAGCAGTACTTC
TRBJ2-5 | - | TRBV4-2 | - | CASSEGGSKETQYF | TGTGCCAGCAGCGAAGGAGGGAGCAAAGAGACCCAGTACTTC
TRBJ2-4 | TRBD2 | TRBV30 | - | CAWSRTSDKGNIQYF | TGTGCCTGGAGCCGGACTAGCGACAAGGGAAACATTCAGTACTTC
TRBJ2-1 | - | TRBV6-2/TRBV6-3 | - | CASSYPSAAPQHLSYNEQFF | TGTGCCAGCAGTTATCCTAGCGCCGCCCCCCAACACCTCTCCTACAATGAGCAGTTCTTC
TRBJ2-3 | - | TRBV7-6 | - | CASTPRGQPRDTQYF | TGTGCCAGCACCCCGAGAGGGCAGCCCCGGGATACGCAGTATTTT
TRBJ2-3 | TRBD1 | TRBV10-3 | - | CAISEEGQGATDTQYF | TGTGCCATCAGTGAGGAGGGACAGGGGGCCACAGATACGCAGTATTTT
TRBJ1-1 | TRBD1 | TRBV4-1 | - | CASSQDLGQYTEAFF | TGCGCCAGCAGCCAAGATTTGGGACAGTACACTGAAGCTTTCTTT
TRBJ2-3 | TRBD2 | TRBV3-1/TRBV3-2 | - | CASSQERIAGRTDTQYF | TGTGCCAGCAGCCAAGAACGAATAGCGGGAAGGACAGATACGCAGTATTTT
TRBJ1-1 | TRBD1 | TRBV7-9 | - | CASSLVRTGLGNTEAFF | TGTGCCAGCAGCTTAGTAAGGACAGGGTTGGGGAACACTGAAGCTTTCTTT
TRBJ2-3 | - | TRBV7-3 | - | CASSPSAGTDTQYF | TGTGCCAGCAGCCCCTCCGCGGGCACAGATACGCAGTATTTT
TRBJ2-5 | TRBD1 | TRBV5-4 | - | CASSRTGFQETQYF | TGTGCCAGCAGCAGGACAGGGTTCCAAGAGACCCAGTACTTC
TRBJ2-7 | - | TRBV4-3 | - | CASSQAGKGGYEQYF | TGCGCCAGCAGCCAAGCAGGCAAGGGAGGTTACGAGCAGTACTTC
TRBJ1-6 | TRBD1 | TRBV28 | few | CASSRQGAPSPLHF | TGTGCCAGCAGCCGACAGGGAGCTCCTTCACCCCTCCACTTT
TRBJ2-6 | TRBD1 | TRBV7-3 | - | CASSSPGQGPGANVLTF | TGTGCCAGCAGCTCACCGGGACAGGGGCCTGGGGCCAACGTCCTGACTTTC
TRBJ2-7 | TRBD1 | TRBV28 | - | CASSLLTGSYEQYF | TGTGCCAGCAGTTTGTTGACAGGGTCCTACGAGCAGTACTTC
TRBJ2-7 | - | TRBV6-1 | - | CASRSSGTHSYEQYF | TGTGCCAGCAGATCCTCGGGGACTCACTCCTACGAGCAGTACTTC
TRBJ2-1 | - | TRBV30 | - | CAWSVSSRYNEQFF | TGTGCCTGGAGTGTCTCTAGTAGATACAATGAGCAGTTCTTC
TRBJ1-1 | - | TRBV29-1 | - | CSVARYGQRNTEAFF | TGCAGCGTTGCCCGCTATGGACAGAGGAACACTGAAGCTTTCTTT
TRBJ1-2 | - | TRBV6-5 | - | CASSYSTQNLGSGYTF | TGTGCCAGCAGTTACTCGACCCAGAACCTGGGGAGTGGCTACACCTTC
TRBJ1-1 | - | TRBV7-6 | - | CASSHGQYTEAFF | TGTGCCAGCAGCCACGGACAGTACACTGAAGCTTTCTTT
TRBJ2-7 | TRBD1 | TRBV18 | - | CASSPRDSYEQYF | TGTGCCAGCTCACCACGGGACAGCTACGAGCAGTACTTC
TRBJ1-6 | TRBD1 | TRBV12-3/TRBV12-4 | - | CASSSGTGLPLHF | TGTGCCAGCAGTTCCGGGACAGGGCTCCCCCTCCACTTT
TRBJ1-1 | - | TRBV12-3/TRBV12-4 | - | CASSWERGTEAFF | TGTGCCAGCAGTTGGGAGAGGGGGACTGAAGCTTTCTTT
TRBJ2-5 | - | TRBV5-4 | once | CASSFPHSEETQYF | TGTGCCAGCAGCTTTCCGCACTCGGAAGAGACCCAGTACTTC
TRBJ1-1 | TRBD1 | TRBV7-3 | - | CANSSFSVDRAGTEAFF | TGTGCCAACAGCTCGTTCTCCGTGGACAGGGCGGGCACTGAAGCTTTCTTT
TRBJ1-1 | - | TRBV3-1/TRBV3-2 | - | CASSPNPKGGGAHTEAFF | TGTGCCAGCAGCCCGAACCCCAAGGGGGGGGGCGCACACACTGAAGCTTTCTTT
TRBJ2-2 | TRBD2 | TRBV7-9 | - | CASSKLLAGAPGELFF | TGTGCCAGCAGCAAACTACTAGCGGGAGCCCCCGGGGAGCTGTTTTTT